The 21 T cell receptor beta chains presented below share a single source sample, sequenced in a study of shared clonotypes between healthy human individuals. Produced via immunoSEQ multiplex PCR; TCRdb's table is partial and in-frame only. The data show roughly 680,000 clones, over 55% seen once. The sample taken for sequencing was memory CD4+ T cells sorted from blood. Subset: CD45RA-negative fraction. The source of these receptors is a woman aged 30 to 39 in good health.

CDR3 nucleotides: TGTGCCAGTAGTCCCCTTGGGACTAGCGGAGTCTACAATGAGCAGTTCTTC. This gives the protein CASSPLGTSGVYNEQFF. The genes are TRBV19 and TRBJ2-1; 11 bases are a match to TRBD2. Germline values: CDR1 LNHDA, CDR2 SQIVND (reference sequence). V lost 5 bases to trimming and J lost 3 bases; unmatched junction nucleotides: 9. The CDR3 has 17 residues. Full variable domain (remainder filled in from reference TRBV19 and TRBJ2-1): DGGITQSPKYLFRKEGQNVTLSCEQNLNHDAMYWYRQDPGQGLRLIYYSQIVNDFQKGDIAEGYSVSREKKESFPLTVTSAQKNPTAFYLCASSPLGTSGVYNEQFFGPGTRLTVL.

The rearrangement uses TRBV5-1 and TRBJ2-2, with 9 bases identical to TRBD1. The CDR3 length is 16 residues. The junction had 6 bases not matched to a gene; V was cut back by 4 bases and J by 2 bases. Looked up from germline, CDR1 is SGHRS and CDR2 is YFSETQ. The CDR3 reads CASSQTGQGNTGELFF. The CDR3 bases are TGCGCCAGCAGCCAGACGGGACAGGGTAACACCGGGGAGCTGTTTTTT.

As to this clone: Other DNA sequences from this sample encode an identical CDR3 as well. The rearrangement joins TRBV28 to TRBJ2-7; maybe TRBD2 (5 bases). V was trimmed by 3 bases and J by 0 bases, leaving 9 bases between them. Germline V gene lookup returns CDR1 MDHEN and CDR2 SYDVKM. CDR3 size: 14 residues. The CDR3 region has the DNA TGTGCCAGCAGTTTCTCCGGGGTCTCCTACGAGCAGTACTTC. Its translation is CASSFSGVSYEQYF.

The chain carries TRBV28 and TRBJ2-2, with 7 bases that match TRBD2. CDR1 MDHEN and CDR2 SYDVKM come from the germline V gene. The CDR3 covers 15 residues. With 4 bases clipped from V and 2 bases from J, the junction kept 4 bases outside the gene matches. The CDR3 bases are TGTGCCAGCAGTTCCAGCGGGACTAACACCGGGGAGCTGTTTTTT. Translation: CASSSSGTNTGELFF.

The chain is built from TRBV28 and TRBJ1-1; 10 bases agree with TRBD1. This CDR3 is 13 amino acids long. The V gene's germline CDR1 is MDHEN and CDR2 SYDVKM. V trimming: 11 bases; J trimming: 3 bases; junction bases outside the gene matches: 6. In DNA form, the CDR3 reads TGTGCCGCCAAAGGGACAGGGGACACTGAAGCTTTCTTT. It encodes CAAKGTGDTEAFF.

This clone was seen a single time. The genes are TRBV4-1 and TRBJ2-2; D call uncertain. From germline, CDR1 is MGHRA and CDR2 YSYEKL. The CDR3 runs to 16 residues. V lost 1 base, J lost 0 bases, and 9 bases lay in between. CDR3 amino acids: CASSQGGGPNTGELFF. CDR3 in DNA: TGCGCCAGCAGCCAAGGAGGTGGGCCGAACACCGGGGAGCTGTTTTTT.

This clone was recorded a few times. The gene calls are TRBV5-1 and TRBJ1-5, with D possibly TRBD1 on 6 matching bases. The CDR3 runs 14 residues. V dropped 4 bases and J dropped 6 bases, with 14 bases sitting between them. Germline CDR1 is SGHRS and CDR2 is YFSETQ. CDR3 in DNA: TGCGCCAGCAGCGAACAGGGTGGGAGTCAGCCCCAGCATTTT. Protein: CASSEQGGSQPQHF. Using reference TRBV5-1 and TRBJ1-5 for the parts outside the CDR3, the full variable domain is KAGVTQTPRYLIKTRGQQVTLSCSPISGHRSVSWYQQTPGQGLQFLFEYFSETQRNKGNFPGRFSGRQFSNSRSEMNVSTLELGDSALYLCASSEQGGSQPQHFGDGTRLSIL.

The J gene is TRBJ1-5, the V gene TRBV19, with D possibly being TRBD1 (5 bases). Germline CDR1 reads LNHDA; CDR2 reads SQIVND (reference sequence). The V end was cut by 5 bases, the J end by 0 bases, with 23 bases between. This CDR3 comprises 19 residues. As DNA, the CDR3 is TGTGCCAGTAGTCACTCGACAGCGACCAACTTTTATAGCAATCAGCCCCAGCATTTT. Its translation: CASSHSTATNFYSNQPQHF.

The chain combines TRBV28 with TRBJ1-2, with TRBD1 matching over 7 bases. The CDR3 totals 14 residues. Germline V gene lookup returns CDR1 MDHEN and CDR2 SYDVKM. Trimming at V came to 5 bases and at J to 4 bases, leaving 7 bases not matched to a gene. In nucleotides, the CDR3 is TGTGCCAGCAGTACCGGACAGGCGACCTATGGCTACACCTTC. As protein: CASSTGQATYGYTF.

CDR3 nucleotides: TGTGCCAGCAGTTCGCAGCTCAATGAGCAGTTCTTC. Translating gives CASSSQLNEQFF. J is TRBJ2-1 and V is TRBV28; D is undetermined. The CDR3 consists of 12 residues. In germline, CDR1 is MDHEN, CDR2 SYDVKM. V gave up 4 bases and J gave up 6 bases, with 7 bases separating them.

The V gene is TRBV28, the J gene TRBJ2-7, with TRBD2 matching over 8 bases. The CDR3 spans 15 residues. V shed 2 bases and J 3 bases; nucleotides not matched to a gene: 6. Per the germline V gene, CDR1 is MDHEN and CDR2 is SYDVKM. CDR3 region: CASSLGVAGHYEQYF. CDR3 bases: TGTGCCAGCAGTTTAGGAGTAGCGGGACACTACGAGCAGTACTTC.

About this clone: The same CDR3 arises from other DNA sequences in this sample as well. The chain couples TRBV18 to TRBJ2-7; 8 positions match TRBD2. J gave up 2 bases and V 6 bases, and 9 bases lay outside the gene matches. Germline CDR1 is KGHSH and CDR2 is LQKENI. The CDR3 length is 15 residues. For the CDR3, the DNA is TGTGCCAGCTCCCCCATGCGGGAGGCAACCTACGAGCAGTACTTC. It specifies CASSPMREATYEQYF.

This clone was counted a single time. The chain links TRBV25-1 to TRBJ2-7; 11 bases map to TRBD2. V lost 6 bases and J lost 2; bases outside the gene matches: 3. CDR1 and CDR2 from the germline V gene are MGHDK and SYGVNS. The CDR3 runs 14 residues. The CDR3: CASRSTSGAYEQYF. Here the CDR3 DNA reads TGTGCCAGCAGGTCGACTAGCGGGGCCTACGAGCAGTACTTC.

The sample holds a few counts of this clone. The rearrangement joins TRBV6-5 to TRBJ2-1, with D unclear. The CDR3 runs 15 residues. V lost 6 bases and J 0 bases, leaving 12 bases between the germline ends. From germline, CDR1 is MNHEY and CDR2 SVGAGI. The CDR3 DNA is TGTGCCAGCAGCCTCGTGGCTAGCTCCTACAATGAGCAGTTCTTC. It is translated as CASSLVASSYNEQFF.

The rearrangement joins TRBV11-3 to TRBJ2-7, with unresolved D. The CDR3 extends over 16 amino acids. Germline V gives CDR1 SGHNT, CDR2 YENEEA. Trimming removed 1 base from V and 6 bases from J, with 19 bases in between. In DNA form, the CDR3 reads TGTGCCAGCAGCTTAGGGGCGCCGTGGGTATATTGCGAGCAGTACTTC. Protein product: CASSLGAPWVYCEQYF. Looking up the rest from reference TRBV11-3 and TRBJ2-7 gives the full variable domain: EAGVVQSPRYKIIEKKQPVAFWCNPISGHNTLYWYLQNLGQGPELLIRYENEEAVDDSQLPKDRFSAERLKGVDSTLKIQPAELGDSAVYLCASSLGAPWVYCEQYFGPGTRLTVT.

V and J are TRBV10-1 and TRBJ2-3; perhaps TRBD2 as D (6 bases). The CDR3 runs to 15 residues. Looked up from germline, CDR1 is WNHNN and CDR2 is SYGVQD (reference sequence). Trimming shortened V by 4 bases and J by 0 bases, and 11 bases separated the two germline ends. The CDR3 loop is CASSVADPSTDTQYF. CDR3 bases: TGCGCCAGCAGTGTAGCGGACCCGAGCACAGATACGCAGTATTTT.

This clone has a count of ten or more. Additional DNA sequences in this sample encode the identical CDR3. This chain links TRBV5-1 with TRBJ2-3, with a weak D call TRBD1 (5 bases). CDR3 length: 14 amino acids. V was cut by 0 bases and J by 6 bases, with 11 bases left in between. The germline V gene encodes CDR1 SGHRS and CDR2 YFSETQ. Here the CDR3 DNA reads TGCGCCAGCAGCTTGGGCCAGGGCGGCGATACGCAGTATTTT. Its protein product is CASSLGQGGDTQYF.

This CDR3 is CASRTLKGANTEAFF. The CDR3 region has the DNA TGTGCCAGCAGGACTTTAAAGGGGGCGAACACTGAAGCTTTCTTT. The V and J genes are TRBV28 and TRBJ1-1; 7 bases map to TRBD1. Per the germline V gene, CDR1 is MDHEN and CDR2 is SYDVKM. J lost 1 base, V lost 6 bases, and 8 bases had no gene match. The CDR3 is 15 residues long.

This sequence joins TRBV2 and TRBJ2-2; D may be TRBD2 (5 bases). V lost 4 bases to trimming and J lost 6 bases, with 9 bases between them. This CDR3 spans 13 amino acids. Germline-derived CDR1 and CDR2 are SNHLY and FYNNEI. DNA of the CDR3: TGTGCCAGCAGTGGAGGGCTTGCCGGGGAGCTGTTTTTT. Translation: CASSGGLAGELFF.

The CDR3: CASSQVRVETQYF. The CDR3 bases are TGCGCCAGCAGCCAAGTTAGGGTGGAGACCCAGTACTTC. The rearrangement links TRBV4-1 to TRBJ2-5; no clear D. Between the trimmed V and J ends, which lost 1 base and 5 bases, there was a span of 8 bases. The CDR3 has 13 residues. CDR1 is MGHRA and CDR2 is YSYEKL in the germline V gene.

The chain couples TRBV11-2 to TRBJ2-1; 10 bases match TRBD2. V shed 2 bases, J shed 9 bases, and the junction held 13 bases outside the gene matches. CDR1 is SGHAT and CDR2 is FQNNGV in the germline V gene. The CDR3 has 17 residues. CDR3 sequence reads: CASSLLAGGRGGGEQFF. The DNA of the CDR3 is TGTGCCAGCAGCTTATTAGCGGGAGGTCGCGGGGGCGGTGAGCAGTTCTTC.